The next 28 T cell receptor beta chains were all read from a single sample in a study of early T cells in non-severe SARS-CoV-2 infection. Each CDR3 protein is one row after TCRdb ran MiXCR on the 5' RACE reads. The sample has some 73,000 distinct CDR3 sequences; about 12% are singletons. Sequenced: whole blood. The receptor source for this set is an adult who was a healthcare worker with PCR-confirmed SARS-CoV-2 infection or an uninfected control (not recorded which).

In its sample, this clonotype was seen many times. The rearrangement links TRBV29-1 to TRBJ2-1, with D possibly matching TRBD2 (5 bases). The germline V gene has CDR1 SQVTM and CDR2 ANQGSEA. This CDR3 region has 16 residues. Trimming removed 3 bases from V and 0 bases from J, with 15 bases in between. The CDR3 nucleotides read TGCAGCGTTGACGGGGTTAGCGCGAGCTCCTACAATGAGCAGTTCTTC. Encoded protein: CSVDGVSASSYNEQFF.

This chain joins TRBV28 and TRBJ2-1; TRBD2 matches 10 bases. The V gene end was trimmed by 8 bases and the J gene end by 5 bases; junction bases not matched to a gene: 9. The CDR3 is made up of 15 amino acids. Germline CDR1 and CDR2: MDHEN and SYDVKM. Here the CDR3 reads CASFPAGGLDNEQFF. The CDR3 DNA reads TGTGCCAGCTTTCCAGCGGGAGGGTTAGACAATGAGCAGTTCTTC.

This clonotype has at least ten counts. V is TRBV7-2 and J is TRBJ2-2; 8 nucleotides align to TRBD2. CDR3 length equals 15 residues. The V gene end was trimmed by 2 bases and the J gene end by 6 bases; junction bases not matched to a gene: 5. The germline V gene has CDR1 SGHTA and CDR2 FQGNSA. The CDR3 DNA is TGTGCCAGCAGCTTACTAGGGCGGGAGGCCGGGGAGCTGTTTTTT. Protein sequence: CASSLLGREAGELFF.

V and J are TRBV24-1 and TRBJ2-1; 7 nucleotides match TRBD2. CDR1 KGHDR and CDR2 SFDVKD come from the germline V gene. CDR3 length: 19 amino acids. Trimming removed 0 bases from V and 2 bases from J; junction bases left unmatched: 12. The CDR3 protein is CATSDLPPSSGTPYNEQFF. The DNA of the CDR3 is TGTGCCACCAGTGATTTGCCGCCGTCAAGCGGGACCCCCTACAATGAGCAGTTCTTC.

This chain joins TRBV20-1 and TRBJ1-1; D is ambiguous. This CDR3 comprises 13 residues. Germline V gene sequence: CDR1 DFQATT, CDR2 SNEGSKA (reference sequence). The CDR3 DNA reads TGCAGCCAGCGGTCCCCCCTGGGGACTGAAGCTTTCTTT. Translating it yields CSQRSPLGTEAFF.

The gene calls are TRBV24-1 and TRBJ2-3; no reliable D call. V lost 5 bases and J lost 6, with 17 bases in between. This CDR3 region has 15 residues. Germline V CDR1 and CDR2: KGHDR, SFDVKD. For the CDR3, the DNA is TGTGCCACCAGTGCTCCAGGCCCCTTGGCGGATACGCAGTATTTT. It codes for CATSAPGPLADTQYF.

This chain joins TRBV27 and TRBJ1-1, with 8 nucleotides matching TRBD1. The CDR3 is 15 residues long. The germline CDR1 and CDR2 sequences are MNHEY and SMNVEV (reference sequence). Germline trimming cut 5 bases from V and 10 bases from J; bases unmatched to any gene: 15. CDR3 in DNA: TGTGCCAGCAGTACCCCGGGACAGGCCTTGTTGGGAGCTTTCTTT. It encodes CASSTPGQALLGAFF.

The chain couples TRBV27 to TRBJ1-6; no reliable D call. Between the trimmed V and J ends, which lost 2 bases and 9 bases, there was a span of 11 bases. The CDR3 has 14 amino acids. CDR1 and CDR2 from the germline V gene are MNHEY and SMNVEV (reference sequence). CDR3 coding DNA: TGTGCCAGCAGTTTAAGACAATTTTTTTCACCCCTCCACTTT. The encoded protein is CASSLRQFFSPLHF.

This clonotype was seen more than once but under ten times. The chain combines TRBV2 with TRBJ2-3; TRBD2 might be the D (6 bases). With 6 bases removed from V and 0 bases from J, the gap between germline ends came to 13 bases. The CDR3 has 15 residues. Germline values: CDR1 SNHLY, CDR2 FYNNEI. The CDR3 here is CASSPGELSTDTQYF. CDR3 DNA sequence: TGTGCCAGCAGCCCGGGAGAGCTGAGCACAGATACGCAGTATTTT.

The rearrangement uses TRBV30 and TRBJ2-7; no reliable D call. With 5 bases removed from V and 6 bases from J, the gap between germline ends came to 17 bases. Germline V lookup: CDR1 GTSNPN, CDR2 SVGIG (reference sequence). CDR3 length equals 13 residues. CDR3 sequence: CAWDPGRLSEQYF. CDR3 nucleotide sequence: TGTGCCTGGGACCCCGGGCGCTTAAGCGAGCAGTACTTC.

This clonotype was seen at least ten times. The V gene is TRBV6-5, the J gene TRBJ2-7, with D perhaps assigned TRBD1 or TRBD2 (5 bases each). The V gene lost 5 bases and the J gene lost 5 bases, with 10 bases spanning the gap. This CDR3 region has 12 residues. Germline V lookup: CDR1 MNHEY, CDR2 SVGAGI. The CDR3 bases are TGTGCCAGCAGTGCCTGGGACCACGAGCAGTACTTC. Translating it yields CASSAWDHEQYF.

In this sample, this clonotype turned up many times. V usage is TRBV10-1 and J usage is TRBJ2-7; D is possibly TRBD1 or TRBD2 (5 bases each). There are 13 residues in the CDR3. Trimming took 1 base from V and 5 from J, leaving 9 bases between them. Germline loops: CDR1 WNHNN, CDR2 SYGVQD (reference sequence). The CDR3 nucleotides read TGCGCCAGCAGTGAGTTACTAGGGGACGAGCAGTACTTC. Translated, it gives CASSELLGDEQYF.

This clonotype was counted ten times or more. This chain connects TRBV7-2 to TRBJ1-2; 8 bases are shared with TRBD1. V gave up 3 bases and J gave up 5 bases; unmatched junction bases: 5. CDR1 SGHTA and CDR2 FQGNSA come from the germline V gene. The CDR3 sequence is 14 residues long. The CDR3 bases are TGTGCCAGCAGCTTGGACAGGGAGGGATATGGCTACACCTTC. It specifies CASSLDREGYGYTF.

This clonotype was found a few times. Sequence at one end of the junction differs from germline and may be a read error. The chain couples TRBV11-2 to TRBJ2-5; TRBD2 agrees at 7 bases. Germline CDR1 SGHAT, CDR2 FQNNGV. The CDR3 contains 13 residues. DNA of the CDR3: TGTGCCAGCAGCTTAGATGGAGACGGCGGGGGAAACTTC. It yields the protein CASSLDGDGGGNF.

The chain couples TRBV6-5 to TRBJ1-3; weak D call: TRBD1 (5 bases). Trimming removed 4 bases at V and 4 bases at J, with 14 bases between. This CDR3 is 15 amino acids long. Germline values: CDR1 MNHEY, CDR2 SVGAGI. CDR3 nucleotides: TGTGCCAGCAGTTCAGGTGGGACGGACGGAAACACCATATATTTT. It specifies CASSSGGTDGNTIYF.

This clonotype has only a few counts. The J gene is TRBJ2-3, the V gene TRBV9, with D perhaps TRBD1 (6 bases). V gave up 0 bases and J gave up 5 bases, with 7 bases separating them. Germline-derived CDR1 and CDR2 are SGDLS and YYNGEE. This CDR3 spans 13 amino acids. CDR3 coding DNA: TGTGCCAGCAGCGTAGCCAGGGGAGATACGCAGTATTTT. Amino acids: CASSVARGDTQYF.

This clonotype was seen repeatedly, ten times or more. The V call is TRBV14, the J call TRBJ2-1; the D is unclear. This CDR3 is built from 14 residues. The V gene's germline CDR1 is SGHDN and CDR2 FVKESK. V lost 3 bases and J 1 base, leaving 7 bases between the germline ends. Here the CDR3 DNA reads TGTGCCAGCAGCCAGTCAGCGTCCTACAATGAGCAGTTCTTC. It yields the protein CASSQSASYNEQFF.

This rearrangement joins TRBV20-1 to TRBJ2-7; D remains unclear. The CDR3 is made up of 11 amino acids. The ends were cut back, 7 bases at V and 5 bases at J, with 12 bases in the middle. Germline V CDR1 and CDR2: DFQATT, SNEGSKA (reference sequence). CDR3 in DNA: TGCAGTGTTCAGAGTTCCCACGAGCAGTACTTC. Translating it yields CSVQSSHEQYF.

Only a few counts were recorded for this clonotype. This rearrangement joins TRBV29-1 to TRBJ1-2; no clear D gene. The CDR3 totals 11 residues. Trimming left V 4 bases short and J 2 bases short, with 5 bases between. Germline CDR1 and CDR2: SQVTM and ANQGSEA. The CDR3 protein is CSVVWNYGYTF. The CDR3 DNA sequence: TGCAGCGTTGTGTGGAACTATGGCTACACCTTC.

This clonotype was recorded many times. The chain employs TRBV29-1 and TRBJ2-2; 7 positions match TRBD2. The ends lost 5 bases at V and 6 bases at J; junction bases unmatched: 12. CDR3 length: 15 amino acids. Germline V gives CDR1 SQVTM, CDR2 ANQGSEA. The CDR3 nucleotides are TGCAGCGTTTGTTCGTCATTTGCGGGAGCCGGGGAGCTGTTTTTT. Its protein product is CSVCSSFAGAGELFF.

This clonotype was recorded at least ten times. The gene calls are TRBV20-1 and TRBJ1-4; TRBD1 is a possible D gene (5 bases). Germline CDR1 is DFQATT and CDR2 is SNEGSKA (reference sequence). The CDR3 length is 14 residues. V dropped 3 bases and J dropped 1 base, with 9 bases sitting between them. CDR3 nucleotides: TGCAGTGCTAGTGTCGGGGGAACTAATGAAAAACTGTTTTTT. This encodes CSASVGGTNEKLFF.

This clonotype was recorded a few times. The chain carries TRBV29-1 and TRBJ2-1; D remains ambiguous. The CDR3 has 15 residues. V was clipped by 2 bases and J by 8 bases, with 19 bases between them. Germline V gives CDR1 SQVTM, CDR2 ANQGSEA. CDR3 DNA sequence: TGCAGCGTTGAATATAGTAGCACCCCGTTGCATGAGCAGTTCTTC. It specifies CSVEYSSTPLHEQFF.

This clonotype showed up many times. DNA for the CDR3: TGTGCCAGCAGCTCCGGGCCGTACAATTCACCCCTCCACTTT. It specifies CASSSGPYNSPLHF. The chain uses TRBV7-2 and TRBJ1-6; D is ambiguous. Germline loops: CDR1 SGHTA, CDR2 FQGNSA. The CDR3 is 14 amino acids. Trimming took off 4 bases at V and 7 bases at J, with 11 bases between the two ends.

In this sample, this clonotype turned up a few times. An end of the junction does not agree with germline; a read error may underlie this. This rearrangement joins TRBV3-1 to TRBJ2-7; 7 positions match TRBD1. In germline, CDR1 is LGHDT, CDR2 YNNKEL (reference sequence). The CDR3 spans 12 residues. CDR3 amino acids: CASSQASGDSWF. The DNA for the CDR3 is TGTGCCAGCAGCCAAGCCTCAGGGGACAGTTGGTTC.

This clonotype has ten or more counts. The CDR3 spells CASSSPTMAQHF. CDR3 coding DNA: TGTGCCAGCAGCTCCCCGACAATGGCCCAGCATTTT. The chain uses TRBV6-2 or TRBV6-3 and TRBJ1-5; D is undetermined. The CDR3 spans 12 residues. Deletions cut 6 bases from V and 11 bases from J, with 14 bases between. CDR1 MNHEY and CDR2 SVGEGT come from the germline V gene.

The chain employs TRBV2 and TRBJ1-2; no reliable D call. Trimming removed 1 base at V and 0 bases at J, with 15 bases between. There are 17 residues in the CDR3. The germline CDR1 and CDR2 sequences are SNHLY and FYNNEI. CDR3 in amino acids: CASSEGKTAGPNYGYTF. CDR3 in DNA: TGTGCCAGCAGTGAAGGGAAAACAGCCGGCCCTAACTATGGCTACACCTTC.

This clonotype was seen repeatedly, ten times or more. This rearrangement joins TRBV7-6 to TRBJ1-4; D is perhaps TRBD1 (5 bases). Germline lookup yields CDR1 SGHVS and CDR2 FNYEAQ. V was shortened by 5 bases and J by 0 bases, with 10 bases between the two germline ends. The CDR3 length is 15 residues. The CDR3 region has the DNA TGTGCCAGCAGCCCGGGGCAGACAACTAATGAAAAACTGTTTTTT. Translated: CASSPGQTTNEKLFF. Looking up the rest from reference TRBV7-6 and TRBJ1-4 gives the full variable domain: GAGVSQSPRYKVTKRGQDVALRCDPISGHVSLYWYRQALGQGPEFLTYFNYEAQQDKSGLPNDRFSAERPEGSISTLTIQRTEQRDSAMYRCASSPGQTTNEKLFFGSGTQLSVL.

The gene calls are TRBV30 and TRBJ2-2, with 11 bases lining up with TRBD2. Germline V gives CDR1 GTSNPN, CDR2 SVGIG (reference sequence). V trimming: 0 bases; J trimming: 5 bases; junction bases outside the gene matches: 8. The length of the CDR3 is 17 residues. The CDR3 nucleotides read TGTGCCTGGAGTGTACGTCTAGCGGGAGGTTGGACCGGGGAGCTGTTTTTT. This sequence encodes CAWSVRLAGGWTGELFF.